This TCR beta chain originates from a study of blood T cell repertoires in COVID-19. Overall study: Acute and convalescent COVID-19 specimens originated in the United States, Italy and Spain. The cDNA or gDNA used as material had been derived from T cells, B-cell-depleted T cells, or PBMCs.

Authors' analysis steps: Reference gene primer amplification in the assay estimated nucleated cell counts. Assay: immunoSEQ multiplex PCR; the TCRdb copy retains only in-frame clones and omits some. Clone size and V and J calls were adopted from that table, with D and trimming inferred from the DNA. Among 200,000 to 300,000 clones listed, about 87% were seen once. Germline V gene data show CDR1 as SGDLS and CDR2 as YYNGEE. The CDR3 sequence is 13 residues long. Trimming shortened V by 5 bases and J by 1 base, and 9 bases separated the two germline ends. What was sequenced was peripheral blood. The clonotype comes from a woman in her 70s with active or convalescent COVID-19. The chain recombines TRBV9 with TRBJ1-1; D may be TRBD1 (6 bases). The CDR3 loop is CASRGQPNTEAFF. DNA for the CDR3: TGTGCCAGCAGAGGACAGCCGAACACTGAAGCTTTCTTT.